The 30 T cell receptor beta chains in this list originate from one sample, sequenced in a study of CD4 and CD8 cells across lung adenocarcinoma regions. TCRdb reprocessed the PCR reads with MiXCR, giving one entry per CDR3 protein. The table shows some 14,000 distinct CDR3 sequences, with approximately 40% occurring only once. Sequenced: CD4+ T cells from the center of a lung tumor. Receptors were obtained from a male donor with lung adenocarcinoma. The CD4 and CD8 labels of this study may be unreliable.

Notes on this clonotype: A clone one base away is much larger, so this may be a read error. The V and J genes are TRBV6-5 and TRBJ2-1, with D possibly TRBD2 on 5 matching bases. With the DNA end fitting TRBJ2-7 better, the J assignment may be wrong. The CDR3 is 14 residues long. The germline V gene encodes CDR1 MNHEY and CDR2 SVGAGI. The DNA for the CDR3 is TGTGCCAGCAGTTACGGCGGGTCGCACAATGAGCAGTACTTC. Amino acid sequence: CASSYGGSHNEQYF.

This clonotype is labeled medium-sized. The CDR3 region is CASSEYGSQETQYF. The CDR3 region has the DNA TGTGCCAGCAGTGAATACGGGTCCCAAGAGACCCAGTACTTC. The chain combines TRBV6-1 with TRBJ2-5; the D is unclear. Trimming left V 2 bases short and J 1 base short, with 8 bases between. CDR1 is MNHNS and CDR2 is SASEGT in the germline V gene. This CDR3 region has 14 residues.

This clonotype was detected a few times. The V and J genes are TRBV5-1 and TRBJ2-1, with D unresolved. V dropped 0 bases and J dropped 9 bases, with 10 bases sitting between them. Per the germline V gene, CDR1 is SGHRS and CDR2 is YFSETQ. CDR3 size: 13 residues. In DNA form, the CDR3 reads TGCGCCAGCAGCTTGGTTACGGACGGTGAGCAGTTCTTC. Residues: CASSLVTDGEQFF.

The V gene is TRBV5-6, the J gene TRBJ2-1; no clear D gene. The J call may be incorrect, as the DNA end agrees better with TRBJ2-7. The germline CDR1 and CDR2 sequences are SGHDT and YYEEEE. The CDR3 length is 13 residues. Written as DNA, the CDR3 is TGTGCCAGCAGCTTGTACAACTCCTACGAGCAGTACTTC. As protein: CASSLYNSYEQYF.

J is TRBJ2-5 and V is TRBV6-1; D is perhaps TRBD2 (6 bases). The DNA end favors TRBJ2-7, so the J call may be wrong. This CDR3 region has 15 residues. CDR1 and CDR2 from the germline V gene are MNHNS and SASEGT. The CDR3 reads CASSENPSVPYEQYF. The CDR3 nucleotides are TGTGCCAGCAGTGAGAATCCTAGCGTCCCCTACGAGCAGTACTTC.

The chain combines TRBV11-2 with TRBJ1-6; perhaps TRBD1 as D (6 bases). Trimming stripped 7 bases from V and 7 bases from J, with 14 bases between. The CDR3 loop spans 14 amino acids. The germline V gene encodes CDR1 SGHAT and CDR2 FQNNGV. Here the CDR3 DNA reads TGTGCCAGCACCCTGGACAGACAGAATTCACCCCTCCACTTT. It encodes CASTLDRQNSPLHF.

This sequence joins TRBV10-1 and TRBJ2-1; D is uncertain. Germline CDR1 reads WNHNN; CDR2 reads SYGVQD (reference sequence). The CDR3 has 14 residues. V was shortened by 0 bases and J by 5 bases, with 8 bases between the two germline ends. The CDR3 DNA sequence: TGCGCCAGCAGTGAGTCGGCAGGCAACAATGAGCAGTTCTTC. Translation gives CASSESAGNNEQFF.

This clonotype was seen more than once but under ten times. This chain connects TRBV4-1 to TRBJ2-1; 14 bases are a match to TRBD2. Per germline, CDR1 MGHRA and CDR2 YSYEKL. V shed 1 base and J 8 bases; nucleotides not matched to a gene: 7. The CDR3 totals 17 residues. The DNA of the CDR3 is TGCGCCAGCAGCCAAGGACTAGCGGGAGGGCCGACGGATGAGCAGTTCTTC. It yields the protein CASSQGLAGGPTDEQFF.

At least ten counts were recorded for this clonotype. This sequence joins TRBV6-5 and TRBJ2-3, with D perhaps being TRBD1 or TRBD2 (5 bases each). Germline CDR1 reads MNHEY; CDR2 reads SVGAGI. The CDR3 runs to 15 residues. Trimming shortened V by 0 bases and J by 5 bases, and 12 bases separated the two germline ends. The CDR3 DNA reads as TGTGCCAGCAGTTACTCGAGAGGGGTGGAAGATACGCAGTATTTT. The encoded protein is CASSYSRGVEDTQYF.

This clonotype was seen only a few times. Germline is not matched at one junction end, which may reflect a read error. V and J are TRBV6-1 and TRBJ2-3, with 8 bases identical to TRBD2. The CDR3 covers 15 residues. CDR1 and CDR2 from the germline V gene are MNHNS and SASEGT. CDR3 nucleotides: TGTGCCAGCAGGGCAACAAGCGGGAGTACAGGTACGCAGTATTTT. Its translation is CASRATSGSTGTQYF.

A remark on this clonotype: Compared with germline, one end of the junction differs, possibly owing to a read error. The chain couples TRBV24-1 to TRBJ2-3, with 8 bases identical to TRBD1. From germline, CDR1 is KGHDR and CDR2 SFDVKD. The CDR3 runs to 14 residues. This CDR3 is CAASGTGGDDTQYF. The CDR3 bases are TGTGCGGCCAGTGGGACAGGTGGCGATGATACCCAGTATTTT.

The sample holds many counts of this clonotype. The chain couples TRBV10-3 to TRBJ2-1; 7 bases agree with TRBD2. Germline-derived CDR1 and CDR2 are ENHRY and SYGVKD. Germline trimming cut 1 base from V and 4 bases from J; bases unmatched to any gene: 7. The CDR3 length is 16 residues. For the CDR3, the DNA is TGTGCCATCAGTGAGTGGCCAGCGGGATTATACAATGAGCAGTTCTTC. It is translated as CAISEWPAGLYNEQFF.

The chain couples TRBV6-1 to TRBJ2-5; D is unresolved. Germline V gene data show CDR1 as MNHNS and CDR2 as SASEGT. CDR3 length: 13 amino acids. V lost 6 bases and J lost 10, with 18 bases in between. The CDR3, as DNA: TGTGCCAGCAGCCCCTTTCCTACTGCGGACCAGTACTTC. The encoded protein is CASSPFPTADQYF.

CDR3 amino acids: CASRLNSEWGAKNTQYF. Here the CDR3 DNA reads TGTGCCAGCAGGCTAAACTCCGAATGGGGAGCCAAAAATACGCAGTATTTT. V gene TRBV6-2 or TRBV6-3 combines with J gene TRBJ2-3; weak D call: TRBD2 (5 bases). The CDR3 consists of 17 residues. Trimming pared 6 bases from V and 7 bases from J, leaving 26 bases between. Germline assignment: CDR1 MNHEY and CDR2 SVGEGT.

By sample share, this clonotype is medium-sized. The CDR3 spells CASSGQGAGELFF. CDR3 coding DNA: TGCGCCAGCAGTGGACAGGGGGCCGGGGAGCTGTTTTTT. The chain links TRBV10-1 to TRBJ2-2; 9 bases fit TRBD1. The length of the CDR3 is 13 residues. V shed 4 bases, J shed 6 bases, and the junction held 0 bases outside the gene matches. The germline CDR1 and CDR2 sequences are WNHNN and SYGVQD (reference sequence).

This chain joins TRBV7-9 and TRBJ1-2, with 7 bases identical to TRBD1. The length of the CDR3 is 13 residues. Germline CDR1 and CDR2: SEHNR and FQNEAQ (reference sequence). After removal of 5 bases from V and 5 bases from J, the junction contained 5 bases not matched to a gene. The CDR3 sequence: CASSPGQRYGYTF. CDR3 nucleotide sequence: TGTGCCAGCAGCCCGGGACAGAGGTATGGCTACACCTTC.

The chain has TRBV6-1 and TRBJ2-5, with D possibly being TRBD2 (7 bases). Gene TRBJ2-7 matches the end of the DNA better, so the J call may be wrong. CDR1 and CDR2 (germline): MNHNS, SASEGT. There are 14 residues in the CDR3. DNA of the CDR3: TGTGCCTGCCGAGGGGGGGGGGGAGACCACGAGCAGTACTTC. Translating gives CACRGGGGDHEQYF.

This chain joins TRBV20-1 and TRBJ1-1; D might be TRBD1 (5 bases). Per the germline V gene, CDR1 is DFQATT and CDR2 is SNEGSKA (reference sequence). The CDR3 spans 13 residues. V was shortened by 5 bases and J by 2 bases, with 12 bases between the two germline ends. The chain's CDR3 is CSAPGGINTEAFF. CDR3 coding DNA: TGCAGTGCTCCCGGGGGGATTAACACTGAAGCTTTCTTT.

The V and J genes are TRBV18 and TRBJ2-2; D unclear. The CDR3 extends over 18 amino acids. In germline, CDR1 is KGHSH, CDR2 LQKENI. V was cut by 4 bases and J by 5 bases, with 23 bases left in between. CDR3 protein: CASSQLMGAESTTGELFF. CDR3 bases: TGTGCCAGCTCACAACTGATGGGCGCGGAATCAACTACCGGGGAGCTGTTTTTT.

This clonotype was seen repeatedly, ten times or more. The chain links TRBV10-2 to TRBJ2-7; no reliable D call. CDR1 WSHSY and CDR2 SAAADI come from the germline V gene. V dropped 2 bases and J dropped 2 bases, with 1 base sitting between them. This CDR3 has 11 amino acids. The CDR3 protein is CASSETYEQYF. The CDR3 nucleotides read TGCGCCAGCAGTGAGACCTACGAGCAGTACTTC.

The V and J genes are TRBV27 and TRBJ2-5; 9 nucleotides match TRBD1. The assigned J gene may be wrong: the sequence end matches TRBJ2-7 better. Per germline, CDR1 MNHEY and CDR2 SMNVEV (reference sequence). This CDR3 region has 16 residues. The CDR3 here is CASSPKGQGPLYEQYF. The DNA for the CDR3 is TGTGCCAGCAGTCCCAAGGGACAGGGCCCCCTCTACGAGCAGTACTTC.

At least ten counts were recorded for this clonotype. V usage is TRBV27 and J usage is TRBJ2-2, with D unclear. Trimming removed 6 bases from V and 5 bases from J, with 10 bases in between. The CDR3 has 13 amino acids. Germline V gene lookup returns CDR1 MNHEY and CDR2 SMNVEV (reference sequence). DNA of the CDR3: TGTGCCAGCAGGGCCCTTGGGACCGGGGAGCTGTTTTTT. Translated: CASRALGTGELFF.

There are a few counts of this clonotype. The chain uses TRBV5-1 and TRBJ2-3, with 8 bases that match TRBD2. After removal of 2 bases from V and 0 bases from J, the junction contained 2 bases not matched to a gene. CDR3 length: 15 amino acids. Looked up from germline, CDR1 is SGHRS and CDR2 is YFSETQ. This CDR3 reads CASSFSGTSTDTQYF. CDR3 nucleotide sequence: TGCGCCAGCAGCTTTAGCGGGACTAGCACAGATACGCAGTATTTT.

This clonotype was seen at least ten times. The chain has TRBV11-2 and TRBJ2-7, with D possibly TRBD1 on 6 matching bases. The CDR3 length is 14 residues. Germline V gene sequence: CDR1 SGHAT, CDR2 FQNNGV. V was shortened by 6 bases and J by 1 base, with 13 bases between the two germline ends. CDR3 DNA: TGTGCCAGCAGGCAGGGACACTCGTCCTACGAGCAGTACTTC. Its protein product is CASRQGHSSYEQYF.

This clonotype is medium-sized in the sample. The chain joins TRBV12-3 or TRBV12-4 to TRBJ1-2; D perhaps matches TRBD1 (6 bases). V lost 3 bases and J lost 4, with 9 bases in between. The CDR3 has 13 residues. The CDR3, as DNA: TGTGCCAGCAGTTTCAGGGGCGGCTATGGCTACACCTTC. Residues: CASSFRGGYGYTF.

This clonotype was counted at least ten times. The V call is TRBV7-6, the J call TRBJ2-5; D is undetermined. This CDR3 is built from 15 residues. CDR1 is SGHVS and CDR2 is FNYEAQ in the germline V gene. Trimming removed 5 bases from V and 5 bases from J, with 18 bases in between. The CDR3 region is CASSLEKAFGETQYF. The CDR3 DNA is TGTGCCAGCAGCCTCGAGAAGGCCTTTGGGGAGACCCAGTACTTC.

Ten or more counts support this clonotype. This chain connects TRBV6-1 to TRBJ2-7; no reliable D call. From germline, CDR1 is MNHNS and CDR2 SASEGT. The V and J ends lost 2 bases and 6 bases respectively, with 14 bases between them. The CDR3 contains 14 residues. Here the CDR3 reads CASSEIPHIGEQYF. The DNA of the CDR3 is TGTGCCAGCAGTGAAATCCCCCATATCGGCGAGCAGTACTTC.

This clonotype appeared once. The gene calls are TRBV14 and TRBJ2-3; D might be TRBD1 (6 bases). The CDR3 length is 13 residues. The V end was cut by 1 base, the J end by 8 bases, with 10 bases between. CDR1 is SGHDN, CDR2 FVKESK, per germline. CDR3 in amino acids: CASSQGPGATQYF. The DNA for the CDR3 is TGTGCCAGCAGCCAAGGCCCAGGGGCTACGCAGTATTTT.

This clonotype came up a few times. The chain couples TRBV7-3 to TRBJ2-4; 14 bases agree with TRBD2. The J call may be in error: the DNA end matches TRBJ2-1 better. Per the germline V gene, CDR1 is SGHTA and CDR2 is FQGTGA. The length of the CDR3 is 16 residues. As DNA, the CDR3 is TGTGCCAGCAGCCCGCGACTAGCGGGAGGGCGGAATGAGCAGTTCTTC. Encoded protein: CASSPRLAGGRNEQFF.

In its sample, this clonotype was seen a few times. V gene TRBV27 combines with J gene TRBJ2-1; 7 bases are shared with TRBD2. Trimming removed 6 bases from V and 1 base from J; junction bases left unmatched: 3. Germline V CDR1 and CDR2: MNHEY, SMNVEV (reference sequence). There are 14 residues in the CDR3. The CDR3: CASRMGGSYNEQFF. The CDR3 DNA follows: TGTGCCAGCAGAATGGGGGGGTCCTACAATGAGCAGTTCTTC.